This T cell receptor (beta chain) comes out of a study of T cell responses to AZD1222 COVID-19 vaccine. Overall study findings and caveats: The span of vaccine-associated CD4 TCRs extended across spike, with dominance at 160-218 and 743-854. Among the donors, most were white British and more were female, and clonal diversity was possibly underestimated.

The table came from immunoSEQ multiplex PCR; TCRdb's copy has only in-frame clones and leaves some out. The sample consists of around 120,000 clones, 85% to 90% of them appearing once. Pooling of second doses given at about 4 or about 12 weeks was done. Germline CDR1 reads MNHNS; CDR2 reads SASEGT. Trimming left V 5 bases short and J 3 bases short, with 14 bases between. The CDR3 is 15 residues long. Worth noting for this clone: Its antigen is unidentified.

Sample: peripheral blood, taken 28 days after the second AZD1222 dose. This rearrangement joins TRBV6-1 to TRBJ2-1; the D gene is possibly TRBD2 (5 bases). The clonotype was recovered from an adult who received the AZD1222 COVID-19 vaccine. The chain's CDR3 is CASSFSVKGYNEQFF. CDR3 bases: TGTGCCAGCAGTTTTAGCGTCAAGGGCTACAATGAGCAGTTCTTC.